A selection of T cell receptor beta chains follows, all from one sample in a study of blood T cell repertoires in COVID-19. Data came from immunoSEQ multiplex PCR; TCRdb stores just in-frame clones and leaves some out. The sample carries fewer than 150,000 clones, about 85% recorded once. Sequenced input: peripheral blood. The receptors here all came from a human donor in a cohort sampled during active COVID-19. The CDR3 runs from the conserved cysteine through the conserved F or W. The order of the fields is V gene, J gene, D gene, clone size, CDR3 DNA, CDR3 protein. D genes are given only for firm matches. Rows give clone size only sometimes, using once, few, many, or a class for an expanded clone.

V gene: TRBV5-1; J gene: TRBJ2-1; D gene: TRBD2; clone size: -; CDR3 DNA: TGCGCCAGCAGACGGACTAGCGGCTACAATGAGCAGTTCTTC; CDR3 protein: CASRRTSGYNEQFF
V gene: TRBV24-1; J gene: TRBJ2-5; D gene: TRBD2; clone size: once; CDR3 DNA: TGTGCCACCTCGGGAGCGGGAGAAGAGACCCAGTACTTC; CDR3 protein: CATSGAGEETQYF
V gene: TRBV5-1; J gene: TRBJ2-2; D gene: -; clone size: -; CDR3 DNA: TGCGCCAGCAGCTTGGCCGGCGGTAACACCGGGGAGCTGTTTTTT; CDR3 protein: CASSLAGGNTGELFF
V gene: TRBV19; J gene: TRBJ1-2; D gene: -; clone size: -; CDR3 DNA: TGTGCCAGTACCCTCAGGGGCAGAAGGGATGGCTACACCTTC; CDR3 protein: CASTLRGRRDGYTF
V gene: TRBV5-1; J gene: TRBJ1-1; D gene: TRBD1; clone size: -; CDR3 DNA: TGCGCCAGCAGCCCGACAGGGGTGAACACTGAAGCTTTCTTT; CDR3 protein: CASSPTGVNTEAFF
V gene: TRBV3-1/TRBV3-2; J gene: TRBJ2-7; D gene: -; clone size: -; CDR3 DNA: TGTGCCAGCAGCCGAAGGGGTGATAGTGGCGAGCAGTACTTC; CDR3 protein: CASSRRGDSGEQYF
V gene: TRBV5-1; J gene: TRBJ2-3; D gene: TRBD2; clone size: -; CDR3 DNA: TGCGCCAGCAGCTCCCGGGGGGGGATCGAAGATACGCAGTATTTT; CDR3 protein: CASSSRGGIEDTQYF
V gene: TRBV6-1; J gene: TRBJ2-7; D gene: -; clone size: -; CDR3 DNA: TGTGCCAGCAGTGAGCGGGGGCATCTCTACGAGCAGTACTTC; CDR3 protein: CASSERGHLYEQYF
V gene: TRBV7-2; J gene: TRBJ2-1; D gene: -; clone size: few; CDR3 DNA: TGTGCCAACAGGGAGAAAGCATCCAATGAGCAGTTCTTC; CDR3 protein: CANREKASNEQFF
V gene: TRBV30; J gene: TRBJ1-2; D gene: TRBD1; clone size: -; CDR3 DNA: TGTGCCTGGACCTCATCACTCGGACAGGCCTGGGGCTACACCTTC; CDR3 protein: CAWTSSLGQAWGYTF
V gene: TRBV24-1; J gene: TRBJ1-2; D gene: -; clone size: -; CDR3 DNA: TGTGCCACCAGTGATGAGGATGGCTACACCTTC; CDR3 protein: CATSDEDGYTF
V gene: TRBV10-3; J gene: TRBJ2-7; D gene: -; clone size: once; CDR3 DNA: TGTGCCATCAGTGAGTCCCCCGGGGGAGCAGGCGAGCAGTACTTC; CDR3 protein: CAISESPGGAGEQYF
V gene: TRBV5-4; J gene: TRBJ2-5; D gene: -; clone size: once; CDR3 DNA: TGTGCCAGCAGCTTACTTGGGGGCCTCCAAGAGACCCAGTACTTC; CDR3 protein: CASSLLGGLQETQYF
V gene: TRBV7-6; J gene: TRBJ2-3; D gene: TRBD1; clone size: -; CDR3 DNA: TGTGCCAGCAGCAGAGACAGGGCGGACGCAGATACGCAGTATTTT; CDR3 protein: CASSRDRADADTQYF
V gene: TRBV6-5; J gene: TRBJ1-1; D gene: -; clone size: -; CDR3 DNA: TGTGCCAGCACCTCGGGGGGCCCGAGGGCTGAAGCTTTCTTT; CDR3 protein: CASTSGGPRAEAFF
V gene: TRBV19; J gene: TRBJ2-1; D gene: -; clone size: once; CDR3 DNA: TGTGCCAGTAGCGGGGACTACAATGAGCAGTTCTTC; CDR3 protein: CASSGDYNEQFF
V gene: TRBV29-1; J gene: TRBJ2-5; D gene: TRBD1; clone size: -; CDR3 DNA: TGCAGCGTCGGGACAGCACAAGAGACCCAGTACTTC; CDR3 protein: CSVGTAQETQYF
V gene: TRBV5-1; J gene: TRBJ2-1; D gene: -; clone size: -; CDR3 DNA: TGCGCCAGCAGCTTGGGTAGCGGATCGACGGAGTTCTTC; CDR3 protein: CASSLGSGSTEFF
V gene: TRBV14; J gene: TRBJ2-1; D gene: -; clone size: -; CDR3 DNA: TGTGCCAGCAGCCACCACGCCAGGGGCACTGAGCAGTTCTTC; CDR3 protein: CASSHHARGTEQFF
V gene: TRBV25-1; J gene: TRBJ1-4; D gene: TRBD1; clone size: -; CDR3 DNA: TGTGCCAGCAGTGAACCCCGGGACAGGGGAATCGTGAAACTGTTTTTT; CDR3 protein: CASSEPRDRGIVKLFF
V gene: TRBV5-6; J gene: TRBJ2-3; D gene: TRBD2; clone size: -; CDR3 DNA: TGTGCCAGCAGCTGGGGGGACTATCAAGATACGCAGTATTTT; CDR3 protein: CASSWGDYQDTQYF
V gene: TRBV13; J gene: TRBJ2-5; D gene: -; clone size: once; CDR3 DNA: TGTGCCAGCAGCCAGGCAGATTTTGAAGAGACCCAGTACTTC; CDR3 protein: CASSQADFEETQYF
V gene: TRBV19; J gene: TRBJ1-1; D gene: TRBD1; clone size: -; CDR3 DNA: TGTGCCAGTAGTATATCCGGCAGGGGGTCTGAAGCTTTCTTT; CDR3 protein: CASSISGRGSEAFF
V gene: TRBV18; J gene: TRBJ1-1; D gene: -; clone size: once; CDR3 DNA: TGTGCCAGCTCACGGGGAGAAAACACTGAAGCTTTCTTT; CDR3 protein: CASSRGENTEAFF
V gene: TRBV6-2/TRBV6-3; J gene: TRBJ2-1; D gene: TRBD2; clone size: -; CDR3 DNA: TGTGCCAGCAGTAGGACTAGCGGGGGGGTTAGACTACGGAATGAGCAGTTCTTC; CDR3 protein: CASSRTSGGVRLRNEQFF
V gene: TRBV7-2; J gene: TRBJ1-3; D gene: -; clone size: -; CDR3 DNA: TGTGCCAGCAGCTCCGACCTGGGCATTAGCTCTGGAAACACCATATATTTT; CDR3 protein: CASSSDLGISSGNTIYF
V gene: TRBV6-1; J gene: TRBJ2-1; D gene: -; clone size: -; CDR3 DNA: TGTGCCAGCAGTGTAGCCCAACAGCCCTACAATGAGCAGTTCTTC; CDR3 protein: CASSVAQQPYNEQFF
V gene: TRBV15; J gene: TRBJ1-1; D gene: TRBD1; clone size: -; CDR3 DNA: TGTGCCACCAGCACCCCGGACAGGGAGATTGAAGCTTTCTTT; CDR3 protein: CATSTPDREIEAFF
V gene: TRBV6-2/TRBV6-3; J gene: TRBJ2-1; D gene: TRBD2; clone size: once; CDR3 DNA: TGTGCCAGCAGTTACTCTCGGACTAGCGGGGGTGTCTCCTACAATGAGCAGTTCTTC; CDR3 protein: CASSYSRTSGGVSYNEQFF
V gene: TRBV6-5; J gene: TRBJ2-7; D gene: -; clone size: -; CDR3 DNA: TGTGCCAGCACCACAAGCACAGGGAGATCGAACGAGCAGTACTTC; CDR3 protein: CASTTSTGRSNEQYF
V gene: TRBV20-1; J gene: TRBJ1-2; D gene: -; clone size: -; CDR3 DNA: TGCAGTGCTCCCTCCGACTATGGCTACACCTTC; CDR3 protein: CSAPSDYGYTF
V gene: TRBV18; J gene: TRBJ1-2; D gene: -; clone size: -; CDR3 DNA: TGTGCCAGCTCACCCTCAGGGGAACGGGGTGGCTACACCTTC; CDR3 protein: CASSPSGERGGYTF
V gene: TRBV5-1; J gene: TRBJ1-1; D gene: -; clone size: -; CDR3 DNA: TGCGCCAGCAGCTTGGAACCAGGGCGGAACACTGAAGCTTTCTTT; CDR3 protein: CASSLEPGRNTEAFF
V gene: TRBV30; J gene: TRBJ1-6; D gene: -; clone size: -; CDR3 DNA: TGTGCCTGGAATGCGTATAATTCACCCCTCCACTTT; CDR3 protein: CAWNAYNSPLHF
V gene: TRBV10-3; J gene: TRBJ1-5; D gene: -; clone size: -; CDR3 DNA: TGTGCCATCAGTCCCGTCGGGGTTGGCAATCAGCCCCAGCATTTT; CDR3 protein: CAISPVGVGNQPQHF